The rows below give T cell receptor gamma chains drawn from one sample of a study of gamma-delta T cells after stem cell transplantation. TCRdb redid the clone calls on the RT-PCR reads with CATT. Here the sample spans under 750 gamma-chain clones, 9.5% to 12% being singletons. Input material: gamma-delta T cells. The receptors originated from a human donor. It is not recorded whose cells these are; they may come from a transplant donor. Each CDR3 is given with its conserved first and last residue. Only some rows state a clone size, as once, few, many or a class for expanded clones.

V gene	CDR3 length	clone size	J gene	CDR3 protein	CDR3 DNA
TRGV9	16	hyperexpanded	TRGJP	CALWEVGELGKKIKVF	TGTGCCTTGTGGGAGGTGGGAGAGTTGGGCAAAAAAATCAAGGTATTT
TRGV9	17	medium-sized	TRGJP	CALWEVHHELGKKIKVF	TGTGCCTTGTGGGAGGTGCATCACGAGTTGGGCAAAAAAATCAAGGTATTT
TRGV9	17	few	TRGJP	CALWEVYGELGKKIKVF	TGTGCCTTGTGGGAGGTTTACGGAGAGTTGGGCAAAAAAATCAAGGTATTT
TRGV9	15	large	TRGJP	CALWEAELGKKIKVF	TGTGCCTTGTGGGAGGCGGAGTTGGGCAAAAAAATCAAGGTATTT
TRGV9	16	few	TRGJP	CALWEFQELGKKIKVF	TGTGCCTTGTGGGAATTCCAAGAGTTGGGCAAAAAAATCAAGGTATTT
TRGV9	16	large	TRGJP	CALWENQELGKKIKVF	TGTGCCTTGTGGGAAAATCAAGAGTTGGGCAAAAAAATCAAGGTATTT
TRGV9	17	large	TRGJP	CALWEVERELGKKIKVF	TGTGCCTTGTGGGAGGTGGAAAGGGAGTTGGGCAAAAAAATCAAGGTATTT
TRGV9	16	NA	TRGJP	CALWEVLELGKKIKVF	TGTGCCCTGTGGGAGGTGCTCGAGTTGGGCAAAAAAATCAAGGTATTT
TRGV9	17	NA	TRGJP	CALWEVGPELGKKIKVF	TGTGCCTTGTGGGAGGTAGGGCCGGAGTTGGGCAAAAAAATCAAGGTATTT
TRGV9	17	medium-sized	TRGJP	CALWEINGELGKKIKVF	TGTGCCTTGTGGGAGATAAATGGGGAGTTGGGCAAAAAAATCAAGGTATTT
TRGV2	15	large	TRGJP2	CATWDGLGGDWIKTF	TGTGCCACCTGGGACGGGCTCGGGGGGGATTGGATCAAGACGTTT
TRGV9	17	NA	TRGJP	CALWEVRQELGKKIKVF	TGTGCCTTGTGGGAGGTGAGGCAAGAGTTGGGCAAAAAAATCAAGGTATTT
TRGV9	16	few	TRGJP	CALWEARTLGKKIKVF	TGTGCCTTGTGGGAGGCCAGGACGTTGGGCAAAAAAATCAAGGTATTT
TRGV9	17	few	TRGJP	CALWEAKQELGKKIKVF	TGTGCCTTGTGGGAGGCAAAACAAGAGTTGGGCAAAAAAATCAAGGTATTT
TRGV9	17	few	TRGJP	CALWQGFEELGKKIKVF	TGTGCCTTGTGGCAGGGATTTGAAGAGTTGGGCAAAAAAATCAAGGTATTT